This T cell receptor (beta chain) was profiled in a study of T cells after yellow fever vaccination. Per germline, CDR1 SGHVS and CDR2 FNYEAQ. The CDR3 is 18 residues long. The V gene end was trimmed by 6 bases and the J gene end by 2 bases; junction bases not matched to a gene: 13. Each CDR3 protein is one row after TCRdb ran MiXCR on the 5' RACE reads. The top ten hold approximately 15% of the sample, which has roughly 300,000 distinct CDR3 sequences, roughly 8.4% seen once. The source is a man younger than 30 who received the YFV17D yellow fever vaccine. The J gene is TRBJ2-3, the V gene TRBV7-6, with TRBD2 matching 11 bases. The material sequenced was PBMCs, taken around 45 days after the first yellow fever vaccination. The DNA for the CDR3 is TGTGCCAGCAGTTTTCCCCGGCTAGCGGGGGGCCTCACAGATACGCAGTATTTT. Translated: CASSFPRLAGGLTDTQYF.